The clone carrying this T cell receptor (beta chain) came up a few times. The antigen remains unidentified. The sample originates from a study of T cells in Graves' hyperthyroidism and ophthalmopathy. Study-wide results and limits: Ophthalmopathy, which appeared later, was predicted by the model a median about 5.9 months before onset. Most thyroid clonotypes expanded above 0.001 appeared in blood too.

Amplification targeted TCR beta CDR3 regions from RNA transcripts. First-round RT-PCR targeting the TCR CDR3 was performed with the HTBI primer set. TCRdb analysed the multiplex PCR reads with MiXCR anew, one entry per CDR3 protein. Of hundreds of thousands of distinct CDR3 sequences listed, about 17% are singletons. Diagnostic assessment was based on clinical symptoms, serum thyroxine and TRAb, thyroid ultrasound and orbital computed tomography. The V end lost 6 bases, the J end lost 0 bases, and 7 bases lay between the germline ends. The CDR3 extends over 13 amino acids. The sequence was obtained from a woman between 45 and 65 years old with Graves' hyperthyroidism that later progressed to Graves' ophthalmopathy. The V and J genes are TRBV12-3 or TRBV12-4 and TRBJ2-3, with a possible D match to TRBD2 (5 bases). Sequenced sample: blood. CDR3 nucleotides: TGTGCCAGCAGGGGGAGTAGCACAGATACGCAGTATTTT. Translation: CASRGSSTDTQYF.